Each of the 25 T cell receptor beta chains below was sequenced from the same sample in a study of blood T cell repertoires in COVID-19. Method: immunoSEQ multiplex PCR; TCRdb's copy keeps in-frame clones and lacks some. The top ten hold 13% to 15% of the sample, which has tens of thousands of clones, around four fifths seen once. The sample taken for sequencing was peripheral blood. The receptors here all came from a human donor with acute or convalescent COVID-19. The donor label of this sample is uncertain.

The chain couples TRBV4-3 to TRBJ1-4; TRBD1 matches 8 bases. The junction had 5 bases not matched to a gene; V was cut back by 0 bases and J by 5 bases. The CDR3 is made up of 16 amino acids. Germline lookup yields CDR1 LGHNA and CDR2 YSLEER. In DNA, the CDR3 is TGCGCCAGCAGCCAAGATGGAGGACAGGGCAATGAAAAACTGTTTTTT. Protein sequence: CASSQDGGQGNEKLFF.

This clone was counted a few times. The V gene is TRBV5-6, the J gene TRBJ1-1; D is unclear. The length of the CDR3 is 14 residues. Deletions cut 4 bases from V and 3 bases from J, with 13 bases between. Germline assignment: CDR1 SGHDT and CDR2 YYEEEE. CDR3 bases: TGTGCCAGCAGCACCTACGACTTATACACTGAAGCTTTCTTT. Translated: CASSTYDLYTEAFF.

The rearrangement uses TRBV7-2 and TRBJ2-1, with D hard to call. Germline CDR1 reads SGHTA; CDR2 reads FQGNSA. CDR3 size: 11 residues. The V end lost 3 bases, the J end lost 8 bases, and 5 bases lay between the germline ends. The CDR3 loop is CASSFSDEQFF. CDR3 sequence (DNA): TGTGCCAGCAGCTTTTCCGATGAGCAGTTCTTC.

This chain joins TRBV5-1 and TRBJ1-1; 10 bases fit TRBD1. The germline CDR1 and CDR2 sequences are SGHRS and YFSETQ. The CDR3 has 14 amino acids. Unmatched junction bases numbered 4, after V lost 3 bases and J lost 5 bases. CDR3 sequence: CASSSGQGGTEAFF. CDR3 bases: TGCGCCAGCAGCTCCGGACAGGGGGGAACTGAAGCTTTCTTT. Filled out from reference TRBV5-1 and TRBJ1-1, the complete variable domain reads KAGVTQTPRYLIKTRGQQVTLSCSPISGHRSVSWYQQTPGQGLQFLFEYFSETQRNKGNFPGRFSGRQFSNSRSEMNVSTLELGDSALYLCASSSGQGGTEAFFGQGTRLTVV.

V is TRBV27 and J is TRBJ1-6, with 8 positions matching TRBD1. V gave up 9 bases and J gave up 4 bases; unmatched junction bases: 11. This CDR3 contains 16 residues. CDR1 is MNHEY and CDR2 is SMNVEV in the germline V gene (reference sequence). Here the CDR3 DNA reads TGTGCCAGTCTCCCCGGACAGGGCCTTTATAATTCACCCCTCCACTTT. Its protein is CASLPGQGLYNSPLHF.

This clone showed up just once. The chain joins TRBV11-1 to TRBJ1-2; TRBD1 agrees at 8 bases. Germline trimming cut 9 bases from V and 3 bases from J; bases unmatched to any gene: 9. Germline V gene lookup returns CDR1 SGHAT and CDR2 FQDESV (reference sequence). The CDR3 loop spans 14 amino acids. Here the CDR3 DNA reads TGTGCCAGTACTTTTCAGGGGGCCGACTATGGCTACACCTTC. Its protein is CASTFQGADYGYTF.

In its sample, this clone was seen a few times. This sequence joins TRBV12-5 and TRBJ1-6, with D perhaps matching TRBD1 (5 bases). V was pared by 0 bases and J by 3 bases, with 18 bases between. The CDR3 contains 19 residues. The V gene's germline CDR1 is LGHNT and CDR2 FRNRAP. In DNA, the CDR3 is TGTGCTAGTGGTTTGGTAATTAGCAGTTCCGGGGGCTATAATTCACCCCTCCACTTT. Residues: CASGLVISSSGGYNSPLHF. The whole variable domain, remainder taken from reference TRBV12-5 and TRBJ1-6, is DARVTQTPRHKVTEMGQEVTMRCQPILGHNTVFWYRQTMMQGLELLAYFRNRAPLDDSGMPKDRFSAEMPDATLATLKIQPSEPRDSAVYFCASGLVISSSGGYNSPLHFGNGTRLTVT.

The chain carries TRBV9 and TRBJ2-1, with D perhaps matching TRBD2 (6 bases). In germline, CDR1 is SGDLS, CDR2 YYNGEE. V was trimmed by 0 bases and J by 10 bases, leaving 20 bases between them. There are 16 residues in the CDR3. Here the CDR3 reads CASSVGAGALGGEQFF. The CDR3, as DNA: TGTGCCAGCAGCGTAGGTGCCGGGGCGCTCGGAGGGGAGCAGTTCTTC.

To note about this clone: Other DNA variants within this sample encode the same CDR3. The chain couples TRBV7-9 to TRBJ1-2; a possible D gene is TRBD1 (5 bases). The CDR3 contains 13 residues. Germline CDR1 is SEHNR and CDR2 is FQNEAQ (reference sequence). V lost 0 bases, J lost 8 bases, and 10 bases lay in between. CDR3 protein: CASSLAREGGYTF. The DNA of the CDR3 is TGTGCCAGCAGCTTAGCCAGGGAGGGAGGCTACACCTTC.

The genes are TRBV7-9 and TRBJ2-1; possibly TRBD2 for D (5 bases). V lost 4 bases to trimming and J lost 5 bases, with 12 bases between them. The CDR3 has 14 amino acids. Germline loops: CDR1 SEHNR, CDR2 FQNEAQ (reference sequence). CDR3 amino acids: CASSSGLADNEQFF. The CDR3 nucleotides read TGTGCCAGCAGCTCCGGACTGGCAGACAATGAGCAGTTCTTC.

For the CDR3, the DNA is TGTGCCAGCAGGACAGGGAGCAGCAATCAGCCCCAGCATTTT. It codes for CASRTGSSNQPQHF. The chain employs TRBV6-5 and TRBJ1-5; 7 positions agree with TRBD1. Unmatched junction bases numbered 3, after V lost 6 bases and J lost 1 base. Germline CDR1 and CDR2: MNHEY and SVGAGI. CDR3 length: 14 amino acids.

This clone was recorded only once. The V gene is TRBV28, the J gene TRBJ2-7; TRBD2 agrees at 10 bases. Per the germline V gene, CDR1 is MDHEN and CDR2 is SYDVKM. The CDR3 length is 14 residues. V lost 5 bases to trimming and J lost 5 bases; unmatched junction nucleotides: 6. Here the CDR3 DNA reads TGTGCCAGCAGTATAGCGGGGGGCCGGGACGAGCAGTACTTC. It yields the protein CASSIAGGRDEQYF.

CDR3 amino acids: CAISEQGQPQHF. The CDR3 coding sequence is TGTGCCATCAGTGAGCAGGGGCAGCCCCAGCATTTT. The V and J genes are TRBV10-3 and TRBJ1-5; possibly TRBD1 for D (6 bases). The germline V gene encodes CDR1 ENHRY and CDR2 SYGVKD. This CDR3 spans 12 amino acids. V lost 2 bases and J 7 bases, leaving 6 bases between the germline ends.

The gene calls are TRBV7-3 and TRBJ2-6; TRBD1 matches at 10 bases. CDR1 is SGHTA and CDR2 is FQGTGA in the germline V gene. The V segment lost 4 bases and the J segment 2 bases; nucleotides outside the gene matches: 5. The CDR3 contains 17 residues. The CDR3 DNA sequence: TGTGCCAGCAGCTCCGGACAGGGGGTCGCTGGGGCCAACGTCCTGACTTTC. Translating it yields CASSSGQGVAGANVLTF.

The chain combines TRBV29-1 with TRBJ2-7; TRBD1 matches at 8 bases. The CDR3 runs to 12 residues. Germline V lookup: CDR1 SQVTM, CDR2 ANQGSEA. The trim removed 6 bases at V and 3 bases at J, leaving 4 bases unmatched. The chain's CDR3 is CSVRQGFYEQYF. The DNA of the CDR3 is TGCAGCGTGCGACAGGGGTTCTACGAGCAGTACTTC.

V gene TRBV30 combines with J gene TRBJ1-2; 8 bases are shared with TRBD1. This CDR3 is 14 amino acids long. V trimming: 7 bases; J trimming: 7 bases; junction bases outside the gene matches: 14. Germline V CDR1 and CDR2: GTSNPN, SVGIG (reference sequence). In DNA form, the CDR3 reads TGTGCCTCTTCCCCGGGGCAGGGGGCATTTGGCTACACCTTC. This encodes CASSPGQGAFGYTF.

This clone has just one count. This chain joins TRBV7-6 and TRBJ1-1, with D unclear. The V end lost 11 bases, the J end lost 3 bases, and 16 bases lay between the germline ends. Per the germline V gene, CDR1 is SGHVS and CDR2 is FNYEAQ. The CDR3 covers 13 residues. The CDR3 sequence: CAGHPRSDTEAFF. The CDR3 nucleotides are TGTGCCGGCCACCCTCGTTCTGACACTGAAGCTTTCTTT.

The chain joins TRBV5-7 to TRBJ2-7, with 8 bases fitting TRBD1. Being an ORF, TRBV5-7 has a function that is uncertain. This CDR3 contains 18 residues. Trimming cost V 0 bases and J 2 bases; bases outside gene matches: 13. The chain's CDR3 is CASSLANVGQGKPYEQYF. The CDR3 DNA follows: TGTGCCAGCAGCTTGGCCAATGTAGGACAGGGAAAGCCCTACGAGCAGTACTTC.

In this sample, this clone turned up once. The rearrangement links TRBV7-2 to TRBJ1-1, with a weak D call TRBD1 (6 bases). V was cut by 1 base and J by 12 bases, with 12 bases left in between. The CDR3 extends over 12 amino acids. CDR1 SGHTA and CDR2 FQGNSA come from the germline V gene. The chain's CDR3 is CASSLVQGTTFF. CDR3 nucleotides: TGTGCCAGCAGCTTAGTGCAGGGGACAACTTTCTTT.

The V call is TRBV11-3, the J call TRBJ1-1; no clear D. Germline V gene sequence: CDR1 SGHNT, CDR2 YENEEA. Trimming stripped 5 bases from V and 2 bases from J, with 12 bases between. The CDR3 runs to 14 residues. Here the CDR3 reads CASSVRGPNTEAFF. CDR3 bases: TGTGCCAGCAGCGTCAGAGGGCCCAACACTGAAGCTTTCTTT.

The chain is built from TRBV7-3 and TRBJ2-1; 10 bases are shared with TRBD1. The CDR3 is 15 amino acids. From germline, CDR1 is SGHTA and CDR2 FQGTGA. V shed 4 bases, J shed 8 bases, and the junction held 8 bases outside the gene matches. CDR3 nucleotides: TGTGCCAGCAGCTATTCCGGGACAGGGGTAGATGAGCAGTTCTTC. This gives the protein CASSYSGTGVDEQFF.

The V and J genes are TRBV19 and TRBJ2-7; 11 nucleotides line up with TRBD2. Germline V gene sequence: CDR1 LNHDA, CDR2 SQIVND (reference sequence). The length of the CDR3 is 14 residues. J gave up 2 bases and V 6 bases, and 3 bases lay outside the gene matches. CDR3 nucleotide sequence: TGTGCCAGTAGGCTAGCGGGAGGAACCTACGAGCAGTACTTC. Residues: CASRLAGGTYEQYF.

The V gene is TRBV27, the J gene TRBJ1-2; possibly TRBD1 for D (6 bases). With 8 bases removed from V and 3 bases from J, the gap between germline ends came to 16 bases. Germline assignment: CDR1 MNHEY and CDR2 SMNVEV (reference sequence). This CDR3 comprises 14 residues. The DNA of the CDR3 is TGTGCCAGCCATGGGAGGGGGTCTTACTATGGCTACACCTTC. Its protein product is CASHGRGSYYGYTF.

This clone was counted only a few times. V and J are TRBV28 and TRBJ1-5; TRBD1 agrees at 11 bases. This CDR3 region has 21 residues. The germline gives CDR1 MDHEN, CDR2 SYDVKM. With V trimmed by 1 base and J by 5 bases, 19 bases remained unmatched. In DNA form, the CDR3 reads TGTGCCAGCAGTTTATTTTTTCTCACAGGACAGGGGGCAGGAAGGGATCAGCCCCAGCATTTT. Protein sequence: CASSLFFLTGQGAGRDQPQHF.

The chain combines TRBV5-1 with TRBJ2-3, with 8 bases that match TRBD1. V trimming: 4 bases; J trimming: 2 bases; junction bases outside the gene matches: 6. Per germline, CDR1 SGHRS and CDR2 YFSETQ. CDR3 length equals 15 residues. The DNA for the CDR3 is TGCGCCAGCAGCCGCGGACAGGGAAACACAGATACGCAGTATTTT. Translated, it gives CASSRGQGNTDTQYF.